Sequencing of this T cell receptor beta chain was carried out in a study of Tregs in tolerant kidney transplant recipients. For this clone: Its antigen is unknown.

Assay used: immunoSEQ multiplex PCR; TCRdb lists only in-frame clones, some missing. The sample includes 75,000 to 95,000 clones, more than 90% of them seen just once. The study's findings and limits: Biological reproducibility was not directly addressed in this study.

The CDR3 loop spans 15 amino acids. V was trimmed by 2 bases and J by 0 bases, leaving 12 bases between them. Germline-derived CDR1 and CDR2 are SGDLS and YYNGEE. This rearrangement joins TRBV9 to TRBJ2-7; the D call may be TRBD1 or TRBD2 (5 bases each). This sequence originates from a human donor in good health. Sequencing was done on a sample of CD8+ T cells from blood. CDR3 sequence: CASSVGVGRSYEQYF. In DNA form, the CDR3 reads TGTGCCAGCAGCGTGGGGGTCGGTCGCTCCTACGAGCAGTACTTC.